This T cell receptor (beta chain) is from a study of identifying expanded T cells in peripheral blood. Points from the study as a whole: Technical replicates showed 0.9 to 1.5 changed clones; approximately 2 weeks roughly 15; four weeks 19.

Trimming left V 0 bases short and J 8 bases short, with 11 bases between. Germline lookup yields CDR1 SGHRS and CDR2 YFSETQ. The CDR3 spans 13 residues. Assay used: immunoSEQ multiplex PCR; TCRdb lists only in-frame clones, some missing. The sample has around 95,000 clones, about 87% seen once; the top ten hold approximately 6%. Regarding this clone: What it recognizes is unknown.

V is TRBV5-1 and J is TRBJ1-1; D remains unclear. The source is a person aged 18 to 69 in good health. Specimen: blood. CDR3 sequence (DNA): TGCGCCAGCAGCTTGGGATGGCAGACGGAAGCTTTCTTT. Protein sequence: CASSLGWQTEAFF.